This T cell receptor (beta chain) stems from a study of spatial heterogeneity in lung cancer. Overall study results and limits: Ubiquitous expanded tumor TCRs were seen in blood more at resection than at follow-up.

TCRdb re-called the 5' RACE reads with MiXCR, one entry per CDR3 protein. The sample has some 15,000 distinct CDR3 sequences, roughly a tenth seen once. Comments on this clonotype: No antigen is known for it.

Germline CDR1 is SGDLS and CDR2 is YYNGEE. This CDR3 spans 13 amino acids. Trimming left V 8 bases short and J 0 bases short, with 8 bases between. Time point denoted: sample taken at primary tumor resection. The study sequenced unsorted whole RNA from tumor, nontumor lung or frozen PBMC. The specimen was PBMCs, collected at surgery. V is TRBV9 and J is TRBJ2-2; either TRBD1 or TRBD2 may supply D (5 bases each). The origin of this receptor is a female donor with early-stage non-small cell lung cancer. The CDR3 DNA is TGTGCCAGTCGGGACCCGAACACCGGGGAGCTGTTTTTT. It is translated as CASRDPNTGELFF.